The rows below give T cell receptor beta chains drawn from one sample of a study of T-cell reconstitution after alpha-beta-depleted transplantation in children. MiXCR, applied by TCRdb to the PCR reads, yields one record per CDR3 protein. The sample yields some 200,000 distinct CDR3 sequences, less than 15% seen once. The sequencing here drew on PBMCs from the stem cell graft donor, taken from the stem cell graft. The receptors come from a human donor who donated a stem cell graft to a child with acute lymphoblastic leukemia. Each CDR3 is given without its conserved first and last residue. The order of the fields is J gene, V gene, D gene, CDR3 protein. D genes are given only for firm matches.

j_call: TRBJ2-5; v_call: TRBV7-2; d_call: TRBD1; cdr3_aa: ASSLPGQRIY
j_call: TRBJ2-1; v_call: TRBV5-1; d_call: TRBD2; cdr3_aa: ASSHGLDSYNEQF
j_call: TRBJ2-1; v_call: TRBV20-1; d_call: TRBD2; cdr3_aa: SAPALAGAYNEQF
j_call: TRBJ2-2; v_call: TRBV10-3; d_call: NA; cdr3_aa: AISAATGELF
j_call: TRBJ1-2; v_call: TRBV29-1; d_call: NA; cdr3_aa: SVEANYGYT
j_call: TRBJ2-2; v_call: TRBV7-9; d_call: NA; cdr3_aa: ASSFGPRMEAGELF
j_call: TRBJ2-1; v_call: TRBV10-3; d_call: NA; cdr3_aa: AISERGNNNEQF
j_call: TRBJ2-6; v_call: TRBV27; d_call: NA; cdr3_aa: ASSLRRTAPSGANVLT
j_call: TRBJ2-1; v_call: TRBV7-9; d_call: NA; cdr3_aa: ASSEDNLPHNEQF
j_call: TRBJ2-5; v_call: TRBV29-1; d_call: NA; cdr3_aa: SVEVGGTAQY
j_call: TRBJ2-1; v_call: TRBV29-1; d_call: TRBD1; cdr3_aa: SLRQGWDNEQF
j_call: TRBJ2-5; v_call: TRBV5-4; d_call: TRBD1; cdr3_aa: ASSALQGEGQETQY
j_call: TRBJ1-1; v_call: TRBV27; d_call: NA; cdr3_aa: ASRWGDTEAF
j_call: TRBJ2-6; v_call: TRBV3-1; d_call: NA; cdr3_aa: ASTRRFFSSGANVLT
j_call: TRBJ2-1; v_call: TRBV29-1; d_call: TRBD2; cdr3_aa: SVERSRLAGGNEQF
j_call: TRBJ2-7; v_call: TRBV5-1; d_call: NA; cdr3_aa: ASSLPTSYEQY
j_call: TRBJ2-7; v_call: TRBV5-6; d_call: NA; cdr3_aa: ASSLVGSRGPYDEQY
j_call: TRBJ1-1; v_call: TRBV6-6; d_call: TRBD1; cdr3_aa: ASRHRQGEAF
j_call: TRBJ2-1; v_call: TRBV20-1; d_call: NA; cdr3_aa: SARDQVSGSRIYNEQF
j_call: TRBJ2-6; v_call: TRBV29-1; d_call: NA; cdr3_aa: SVEDRVGSSGANVLT
j_call: TRBJ1-2; v_call: TRBV7-2; d_call: NA; cdr3_aa: ASSGYDGYT
j_call: TRBJ1-5; v_call: TRBV30; d_call: NA; cdr3_aa: AWSVDIHSNQPQH
j_call: TRBJ2-1; v_call: TRBV12-3/TRBV12-4; d_call: TRBD1; cdr3_aa: ASSRQGLRGNEQF
j_call: TRBJ1-5; v_call: TRBV7-9; d_call: NA; cdr3_aa: ASSSTTKDGYNQPQH
j_call: TRBJ2-1; v_call: TRBV29-1; d_call: NA; cdr3_aa: SVGSAANNEQF
j_call: TRBJ2-2; v_call: TRBV5-1; d_call: NA; cdr3_aa: ASSGILNTGELF
j_call: TRBJ2-1; v_call: TRBV12-3/TRBV12-4; d_call: TRBD2; cdr3_aa: ASSLVLADNEQF
j_call: TRBJ2-7; v_call: TRBV7-9; d_call: NA; cdr3_aa: ASTLSSNYERY
j_call: TRBJ1-5; v_call: TRBV10-3; d_call: NA; cdr3_aa: ASTRDSNQPQH
j_call: TRBJ2-7; v_call: TRBV20-1; d_call: TRBD2; cdr3_aa: SARAPGGEARYEQY
j_call: TRBJ2-7; v_call: TRBV27; d_call: TRBD2; cdr3_aa: ASSPLSGRASYEQY
j_call: TRBJ1-6; v_call: TRBV7-9; d_call: TRBD1; cdr3_aa: ASSFRDRNSPLH
j_call: TRBJ2-1; v_call: TRBV10-1; d_call: NA; cdr3_aa: ASSERGVWRNEQF
j_call: TRBJ2-6; v_call: TRBV12-3/TRBV12-4; d_call: NA; cdr3_aa: ASSWTANVLT
j_call: TRBJ2-5; v_call: TRBV6-8; d_call: NA; cdr3_aa: ASDGRLETQY